This section outlines one TCR beta chain sequence together with its context. The sample belongs to a study of blood T cell repertoires in COVID-19. Study-level information: Acute and convalescent COVID-19 samples came from the United States, Italy and Spain. Nucleic acid was either cDNA or gDNA, and it came from T cells, B-cell-depleted T cells, or PBMCs.

This CDR3 has 15 residues. Germline loops: CDR1 MNHEY, CDR2 SVGEGT. The V and J ends lost 5 bases and 0 bases respectively, with 14 bases between them. In the original analysis: Amplification of reference gene primers was used by the study to estimate nucleated cell counts. Produced via immunoSEQ multiplex PCR; TCRdb's table is partial and in-frame only. The D gene and trimming were derived from the DNA, and the V and J assignments and clone size from that table. The data contain 200,000 to 250,000 clones, under 90% of them singletons. The specimen sequenced was peripheral blood. This clonotype was obtained from a man aged 60-69 years who had recovered from COVID-19. This chain joins TRBV6-2 or TRBV6-3 and TRBJ2-7; D is possibly TRBD2 (5 bases). The CDR3 bases are TGTGCCAGCAGTGCCCTGACTGGAGGCTCCTACGAGCAGTACTTC. It codes for CASSALTGGSYEQYF.